This T cell receptor beta chain is drawn from a study of post-analysis software for immune sequencing data. On the study more broadly: Included courses were relapsing-remitting and secondary progressive multiple sclerosis; progressive-relapsing multiple sclerosis was also included.

Study-wide points: In multiple sclerosis, normalized Chao1 diversity was significantly below that of controls. F measure clustering grouped samples strongly by preparation batch. TRBV segments more frequent in patients than in controls numbered about five and included TRBV5-6, TRBV5-1 and TRBV20-1.

Worth noting for this clonotype: Antigen: not known.

Every TCR beta cDNA library bore unique molecular identifiers. Roughly 500,000 cDNA molecules came from around 0.96 to 9.9 million T cells. Via MiXCR, TCRdb re-called the PCR reads, giving one row per CDR3 protein. The sample lists roughly 800,000 distinct CDR3 sequences, roughly 29% occurring once. CDR3 length equals 18 residues. Trimming cost V 3 bases and J 2 bases; bases outside gene matches: 13. Material: blood. V and J are TRBV12-3 or TRBV12-4 and TRBJ2-5; TRBD2 matches at 9 bases. The TCR was taken from a girl aged 5-17 years with multiple sclerosis. CDR3 DNA: TGTGCCAGCAGTTTGGGTTCTCTTGCTAGCGGGAAACAAGAGACCCAGTACTTC. Residues: CASSLGSLASGKQETQYF.